This entry concerns a single T cell receptor beta chain. Antigen: not known. A read error may produce the germline difference seen at one junction end. Assay runs were performed at deep level. The sequencing of unsorted PBMC DNA took place on ten immunoSEQ deep assay plates. Profiling relied on immunoSEQ multiplex PCR, and the TCRdb table lists in-frame clones only, not all of them. Counted here are roughly 510,000 clones, over 60% occurring once; the ten biggest clones make up under 15%. All the donors were Caucasian adults who lived in Nashville, Tennessee. This specimen comes from a study of shared clonotypes between healthy human individuals. Findings of the study overall: Genetic and exposure-history diversity was limited by the small donor number.

The CDR3 contains 15 residues. CDR1 and CDR2 (germline): SGHAT, FQNNGV. Sequencing was carried out using PBMCs. This clonotype originated in a woman in her forties in good health. Some clones in this sample may be carry-over from other donors' samples. The chain has TRBV11-2 and TRBJ2-1; D is perhaps TRBD1 (7 bases). In DNA, the CDR3 is TGTGCCAGCAGCGCGGGGACAGACTCCTTCAATGAGCAGTTCTTC. Translated: CASSAGTDSFNEQFF.